Here is one T cell receptor beta chain with its context. These data are taken from a study of blood T cell repertoires in COVID-19. As for the study in general: There were acute and convalescent COVID-19 samples, and they came from the United States, Italy and Spain. Sample material is recorded as cDNA or gDNA derived from T cells, B-cell-depleted T cells, or PBMCs.

The germline gives CDR1 SNHLY, CDR2 FYNNEI. V gave up 2 bases and J gave up 11 bases, with 16 bases separating them. The CDR3 spans 15 residues. Per the original data handling: Estimated nucleated cell counts came from reference gene primer amplification. The protocol was immunoSEQ multiplex PCR, while the TCRdb copy is restricted to in-frame clones and leaves out a portion. V, J and clone size derive from that table, while D and trimming were established from the DNA sequence. Seen here are 400,000 to 550,000 clones, approximately 90% observed once, and the top ten hold around 4.4%. The chain is built from TRBV2 and TRBJ1-6; possible D gene TRBD1, 5 bases. This TCR derives from a woman aged 25 to 39 with acute or convalescent COVID-19. Sequenced input: peripheral blood. CDR3 sequence reads: CASSESQGDRAPLHF. Here the CDR3 DNA reads TGTGCCAGCAGTGAAAGCCAGGGCGATCGAGCACCCCTCCACTTT.